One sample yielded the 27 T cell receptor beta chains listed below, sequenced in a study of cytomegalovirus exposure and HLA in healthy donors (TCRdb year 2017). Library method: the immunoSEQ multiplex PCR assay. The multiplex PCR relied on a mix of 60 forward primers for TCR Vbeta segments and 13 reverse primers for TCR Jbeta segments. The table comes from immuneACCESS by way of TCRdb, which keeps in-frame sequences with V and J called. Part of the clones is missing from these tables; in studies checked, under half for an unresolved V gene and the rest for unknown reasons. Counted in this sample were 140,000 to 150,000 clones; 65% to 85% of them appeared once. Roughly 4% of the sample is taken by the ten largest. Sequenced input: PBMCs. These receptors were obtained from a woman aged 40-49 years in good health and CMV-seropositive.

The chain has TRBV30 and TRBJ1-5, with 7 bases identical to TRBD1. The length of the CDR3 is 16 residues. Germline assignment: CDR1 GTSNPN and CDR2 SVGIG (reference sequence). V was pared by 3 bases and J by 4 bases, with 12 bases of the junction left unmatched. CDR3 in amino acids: CAWSPPRQGANQPQHF. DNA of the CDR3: TGTGCCTGGAGCCCCCCCAGACAGGGTGCAAATCAGCCCCAGCATTTT.

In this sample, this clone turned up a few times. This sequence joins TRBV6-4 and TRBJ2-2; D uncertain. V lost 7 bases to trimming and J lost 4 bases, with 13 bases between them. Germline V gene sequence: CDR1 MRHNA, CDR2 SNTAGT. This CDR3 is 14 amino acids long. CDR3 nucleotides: TGTGCCAGCACCGCCACTCCGGGCACCGGGGAGCTGTTTTTT. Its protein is CASTATPGTGELFF.

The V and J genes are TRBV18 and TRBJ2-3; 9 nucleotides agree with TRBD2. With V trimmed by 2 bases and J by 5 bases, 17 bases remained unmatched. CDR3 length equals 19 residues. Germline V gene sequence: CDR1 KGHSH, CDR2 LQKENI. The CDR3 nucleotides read TGTGCCAGCTCACCAGGCAGCATGGCGGGAGGGCAAAGCGGAGATACGCAGTATTTT. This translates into CASSPGSMAGGQSGDTQYF.

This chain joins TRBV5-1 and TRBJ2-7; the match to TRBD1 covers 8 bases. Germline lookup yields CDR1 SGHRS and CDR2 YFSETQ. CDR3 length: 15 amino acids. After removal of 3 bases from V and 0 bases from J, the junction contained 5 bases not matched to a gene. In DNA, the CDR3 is TGCGCCAGCAGCTCTGACAGGGGCAGCTCCTACGAGCAGTACTTC. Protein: CASSSDRGSSYEQYF.

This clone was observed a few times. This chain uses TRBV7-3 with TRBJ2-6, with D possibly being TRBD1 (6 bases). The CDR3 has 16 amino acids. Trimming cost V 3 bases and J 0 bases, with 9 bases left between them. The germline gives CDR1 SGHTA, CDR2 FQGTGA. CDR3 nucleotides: TGTGCCAGCAGCTTCCAGGGGCACTCTGGGGCCAACGTCCTGACTTTC. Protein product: CASSFQGHSGANVLTF.

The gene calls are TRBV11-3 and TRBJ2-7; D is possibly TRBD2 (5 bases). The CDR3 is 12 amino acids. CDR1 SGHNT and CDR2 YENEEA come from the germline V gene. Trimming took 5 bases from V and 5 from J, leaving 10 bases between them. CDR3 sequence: CASSQSGHEQYF. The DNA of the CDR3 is TGTGCCAGCAGCCAGAGCGGCCACGAGCAGTACTTC. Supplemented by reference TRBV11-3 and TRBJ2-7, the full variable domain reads EAGVVQSPRYKIIEKKQPVAFWCNPISGHNTLYWYLQNLGQGPELLIRYENEEAVDDSQLPKDRFSAERLKGVDSTLKIQPAELGDSAVYLCASSQSGHEQYFGPGTRLTVT.

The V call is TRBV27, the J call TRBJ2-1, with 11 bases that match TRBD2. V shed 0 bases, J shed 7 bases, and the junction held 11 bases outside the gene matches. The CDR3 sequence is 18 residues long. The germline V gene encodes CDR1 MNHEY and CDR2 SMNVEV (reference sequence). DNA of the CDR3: TGTGCCAGCAGTTTATCCCCCCGAATAGCGGGAGGGCTAAATGAGCAGTTCTTC. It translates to CASSLSPRIAGGLNEQFF.

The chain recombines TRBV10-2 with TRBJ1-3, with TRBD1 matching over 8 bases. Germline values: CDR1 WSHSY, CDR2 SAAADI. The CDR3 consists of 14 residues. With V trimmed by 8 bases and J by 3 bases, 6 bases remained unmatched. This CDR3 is CASGGQGYGNTIYF. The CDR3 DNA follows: TGCGCCAGCGGAGGACAGGGTTATGGAAACACCATATATTTT.

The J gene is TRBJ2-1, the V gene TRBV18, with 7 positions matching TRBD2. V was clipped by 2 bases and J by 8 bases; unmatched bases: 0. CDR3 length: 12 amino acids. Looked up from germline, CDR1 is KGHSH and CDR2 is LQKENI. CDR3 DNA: TGTGCCAGCTCACCAGGGGGGGATGAGCAGTTCTTC. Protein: CASSPGGDEQFF. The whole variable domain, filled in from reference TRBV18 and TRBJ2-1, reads NAGVMQNPRHLVRRRGQEARLRCSPMKGHSHVYWYRQLPEEGLKFMVYLQKENIIDESGMPKERFSAEFPKEGPSILRIQQVVRGDSAAYFCASSPGGDEQFFGPGTRLTVL.

CDR3 region: CASSLSGQGSYEQYF. Written as DNA, the CDR3 is TGTGCCAGCAGTTTATCCGGACAGGGATCCTACGAGCAGTACTTC. The chain couples TRBV28 to TRBJ2-7; TRBD1 aligns across 8 bases. Germline CDR1 and CDR2: MDHEN and SYDVKM. The CDR3 has 15 residues. V gave up 1 base and J gave up 1 base; unmatched junction bases: 3.

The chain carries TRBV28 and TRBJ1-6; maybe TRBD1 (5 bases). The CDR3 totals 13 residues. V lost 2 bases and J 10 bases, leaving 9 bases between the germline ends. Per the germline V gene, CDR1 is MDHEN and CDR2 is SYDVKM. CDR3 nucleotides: TGTGCCAGCAGTTTAACGGGGGACTCACCCCTCCACTTT. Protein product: CASSLTGDSPLHF.

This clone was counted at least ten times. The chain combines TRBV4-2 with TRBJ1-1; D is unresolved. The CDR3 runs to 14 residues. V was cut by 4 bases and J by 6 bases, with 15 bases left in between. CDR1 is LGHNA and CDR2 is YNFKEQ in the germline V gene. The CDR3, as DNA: TGTGCCAGCAGCCCAGGCCTTGCGGGATCTGAAGCTTTCTTT. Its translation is CASSPGLAGSEAFF.

CDR3 residues: CASSATKYEQYF. The CDR3 DNA reads TGTGCCAGCAGTGCTACTAAGTACGAGCAGTACTTC. The chain recombines TRBV6-5 with TRBJ2-7; no definite D call. The V gene lost 5 bases and the J gene lost 4 bases, with 9 bases spanning the gap. Germline CDR1 MNHEY, CDR2 SVGAGI. This CDR3 contains 12 residues.

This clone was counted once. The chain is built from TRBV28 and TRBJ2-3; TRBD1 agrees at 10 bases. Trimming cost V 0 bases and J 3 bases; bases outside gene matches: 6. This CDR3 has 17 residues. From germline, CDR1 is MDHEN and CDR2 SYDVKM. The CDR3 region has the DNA TGTGCCAGCAGTTTATGGGGGGGACAGGGGAGGACAGATACGCAGTATTTT. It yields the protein CASSLWGGQGRTDTQYF.

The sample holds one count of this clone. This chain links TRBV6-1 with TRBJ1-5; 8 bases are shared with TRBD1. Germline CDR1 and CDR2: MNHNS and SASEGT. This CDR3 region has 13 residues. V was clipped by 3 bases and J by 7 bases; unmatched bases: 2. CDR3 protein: CASSEDRAQPQHF. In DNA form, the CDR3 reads TGTGCCAGCAGTGAGGACAGGGCGCAGCCCCAGCATTTT.

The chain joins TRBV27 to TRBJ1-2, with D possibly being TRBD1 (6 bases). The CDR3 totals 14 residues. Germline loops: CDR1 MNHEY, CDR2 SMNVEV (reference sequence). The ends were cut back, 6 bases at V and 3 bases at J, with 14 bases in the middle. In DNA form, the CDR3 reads TGTGCCAGCAGCCCCGGGACACGCGACTATGGCTACACCTTC. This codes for CASSPGTRDYGYTF.

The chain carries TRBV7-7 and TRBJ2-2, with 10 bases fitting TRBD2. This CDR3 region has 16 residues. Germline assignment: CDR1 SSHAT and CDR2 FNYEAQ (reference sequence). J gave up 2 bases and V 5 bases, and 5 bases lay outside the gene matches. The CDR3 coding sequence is TGTGCCAGCAGCCCTGGACTAGCGGAAAACACCGGGGAGCTGTTTTTT. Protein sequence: CASSPGLAENTGELFF.

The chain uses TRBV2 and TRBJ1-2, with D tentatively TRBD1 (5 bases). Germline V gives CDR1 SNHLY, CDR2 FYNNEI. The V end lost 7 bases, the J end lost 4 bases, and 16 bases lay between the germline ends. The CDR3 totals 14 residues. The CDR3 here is CASKGLAATYGYTF. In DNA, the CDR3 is TGTGCCAGCAAGGGGCTTGCGGCAACCTATGGCTACACCTTC.

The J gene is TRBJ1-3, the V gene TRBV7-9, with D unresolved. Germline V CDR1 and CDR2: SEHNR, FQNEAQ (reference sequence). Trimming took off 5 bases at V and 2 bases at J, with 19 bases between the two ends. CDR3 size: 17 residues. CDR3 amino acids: CASSPPVGSPTGNTIYF. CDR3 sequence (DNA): TGTGCCAGCAGCCCGCCGGTAGGGAGCCCCACTGGAAACACCATATATTTT.

The CDR3 DNA sequence: TGTGCCAGCAGTTACTCGGGGAGCTCCTACGAGCAGTACTTC. This encodes CASSYSGSSYEQYF. The J gene is TRBJ2-7, the V gene TRBV6-5; D possibly corresponds to TRBD2 (5 bases). Germline CDR1 is MNHEY and CDR2 is SVGAGI. V was pared by 0 bases and J by 0 bases, with 6 bases between. The CDR3 loop spans 14 amino acids.

In DNA form, the CDR3 reads TGTGCCAGCAGCCACAGACAGGGGGCTGGAAACACCATATATTTT. It specifies CASSHRQGAGNTIYF. J is TRBJ1-3 and V is TRBV14, with 9 nucleotides matching TRBD1. Germline assignment: CDR1 SGHDN and CDR2 FVKESK. After removal of 3 bases from V and 2 bases from J, the junction contained 2 bases not matched to a gene. This CDR3 comprises 15 residues.

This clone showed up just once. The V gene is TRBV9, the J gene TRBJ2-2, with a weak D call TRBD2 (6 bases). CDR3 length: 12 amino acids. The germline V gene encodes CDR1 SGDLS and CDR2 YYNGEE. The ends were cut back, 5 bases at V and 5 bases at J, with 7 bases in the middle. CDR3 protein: CASRAGTGELFF. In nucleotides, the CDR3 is TGTGCCAGCAGAGCGGGTACCGGGGAGCTGTTTTTT.

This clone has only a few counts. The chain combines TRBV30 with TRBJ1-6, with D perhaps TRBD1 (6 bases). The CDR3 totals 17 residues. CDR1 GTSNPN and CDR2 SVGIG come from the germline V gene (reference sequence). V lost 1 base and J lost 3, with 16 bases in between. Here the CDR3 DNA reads TGTGCCTGGAGTGATCCCTCCAGGGGCATCTATAATTCACCCCTCCACTTT. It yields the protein CAWSDPSRGIYNSPLHF.

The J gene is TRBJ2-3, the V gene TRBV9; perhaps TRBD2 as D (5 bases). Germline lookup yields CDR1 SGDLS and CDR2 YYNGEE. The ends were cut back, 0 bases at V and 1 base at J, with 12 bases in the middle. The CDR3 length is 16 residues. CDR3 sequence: CASSVAEGGGTDTQYF. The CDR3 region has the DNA TGTGCCAGCAGCGTAGCTGAGGGCGGAGGCACAGATACGCAGTATTTT.

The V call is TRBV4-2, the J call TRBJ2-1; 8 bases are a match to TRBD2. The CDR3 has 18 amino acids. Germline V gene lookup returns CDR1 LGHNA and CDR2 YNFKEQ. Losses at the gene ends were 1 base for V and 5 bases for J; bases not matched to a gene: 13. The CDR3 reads CASSQAIPLQRENNEQFF. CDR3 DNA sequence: TGTGCCAGCAGCCAAGCCATACCCCTCCAGCGGGAGAACAATGAGCAGTTCTTC.

CDR3 nucleotide sequence: TGTGCCAGCAGCCCCGGGTCCTACGAGCAGTACTTC. Encoded protein: CASSPGSYEQYF. The chain combines TRBV7-9 with TRBJ2-7; the D is unclear. Looked up from germline, CDR1 is SEHNR and CDR2 is FQNEAQ (reference sequence). The V gene lost 5 bases and the J gene lost 1 base, with 6 bases spanning the gap. The CDR3 runs 12 residues.

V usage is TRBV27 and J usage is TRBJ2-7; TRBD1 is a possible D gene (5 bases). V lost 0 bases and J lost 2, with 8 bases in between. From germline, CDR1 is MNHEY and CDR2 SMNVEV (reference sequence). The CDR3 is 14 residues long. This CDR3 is CASSLSGRAYEQYF. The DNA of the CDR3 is TGTGCCAGCAGTTTATCAGGCAGGGCCTACGAGCAGTACTTC.